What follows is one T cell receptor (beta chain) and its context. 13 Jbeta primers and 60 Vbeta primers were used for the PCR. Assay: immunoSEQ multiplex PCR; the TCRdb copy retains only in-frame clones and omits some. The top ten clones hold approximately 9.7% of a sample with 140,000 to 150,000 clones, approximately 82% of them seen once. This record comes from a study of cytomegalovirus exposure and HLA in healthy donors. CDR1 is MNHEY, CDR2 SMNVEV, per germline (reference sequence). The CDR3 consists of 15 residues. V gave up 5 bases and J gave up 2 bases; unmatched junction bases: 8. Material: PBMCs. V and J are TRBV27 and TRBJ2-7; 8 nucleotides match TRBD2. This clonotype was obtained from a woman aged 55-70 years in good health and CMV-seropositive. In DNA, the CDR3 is TGTGCCAGCAGTACTCCGGGAGGGGCCGCCTACGAGCAGTACTTC. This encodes CASSTPGGAAYEQYF.